The clone carrying this TCR beta chain was recorded at least ten times. The antigen is undetermined. This record belongs to a study of T cells in Graves' hyperthyroidism and ophthalmopathy. Study background: The blood sample was taken at first diagnosis, before treatment began. Study results and limitations: In the blood, most expanded thyroid clonotypes above 0.001 appeared as well. The model predicted ophthalmopathy a median around 6.5 months before onset. Ophthalmopathy was told apart from stable hyperthyroidism by a 13 V-J model.

CDR1 is MDHEN, CDR2 SYDVKM, per germline. With 6 bases removed from V and 4 bases from J, the gap between germline ends came to 15 bases. This CDR3 spans 14 amino acids. TCR beta CDR3 sequences were amplified from RNA transcripts. A set of HTBI primers served as the primers for a first-round RT-PCR of the TCR CDR3. From the multiplex PCR reads, TCRdb called clonotypes with MiXCR, one entry per CDR3 protein. The table includes hundreds of thousands of distinct CDR3 sequences, more than 15% detected once. The rearrangement uses TRBV28 and TRBJ1-1; TRBD1 might be the D (6 bases). This TCR derives from a woman aged 40-49 years with Graves' ophthalmopathy. Sequenced input: blood. In DNA, the CDR3 is TGTGCCAGCAGCCCGAGGGGGAGGACCACTGAAGCTTTCTTT. Translation: CASSPRGRTTEAFF.